The following is a TCR beta chain sequence with its context. The CDR3 is 14 amino acids. CDR1 is GTSNPN, CDR2 SVGIG, per germline (reference sequence). V was shortened by 1 base and J by 0 bases, with 10 bases between the two germline ends. Sequencing was performed with immunoSEQ multiplex PCR; in TCRdb, only in-frame clones are kept and a portion is missing. The sample contains tens of thousands of clones, 86% of which appear only once. This sample was included in a study of blood T cell repertoires in COVID-19. The sequencing sample was made of peripheral blood. The sequence was collected from a man in his fifties or sixties with acute or convalescent COVID-19. The chain couples TRBV30 to TRBJ2-7, with D unclear. This CDR3 is CAWSAVPNSYEQYF. The CDR3, as DNA: TGTGCCTGGAGTGCCGTCCCTAACTCCTACGAGCAGTACTTC.